This T cell receptor beta chain was documented in a study of blood T cell repertoires in COVID-19. Overall study: Sites across the United States, Italy and Spain contributed samples from acute and convalescent COVID-19. In each case, the material was cDNA or gDNA derived from T cells, B-cell-depleted T cells, or PBMCs.

Authors' methods: The assay estimated nucleated cells by amplifying reference gene primers. The protocol was immunoSEQ multiplex PCR, while the TCRdb copy is restricted to in-frame clones and leaves out a portion. V and J calls and clone size come straight from that table; D and trimming were deduced from the DNA. In the table there are 200,000 to 250,000 clones, approximately 88% of which are singletons. This sequence was found in a man aged 55 to 70 who had recovered from COVID-19. What was sequenced was peripheral blood.

CDR3 region: CATSRGTALSYNEQFF. The CDR3 nucleotides are TGTGCCACCAGCAGGGGGACAGCCCTTTCCTACAATGAGCAGTTCTTC. The chain is built from TRBV15 and TRBJ2-1; the match to TRBD1 covers 7 bases. CDR3 length: 16 residues. With V trimmed by 3 bases and J by 1 base, 6 bases remained unmatched. Germline CDR1 is LNHNV and CDR2 is YYDKDF (reference sequence).